Below, one T cell receptor beta chain is given with its context. The antigen is not known. The junction shows a germline mismatch at one end, possibly a read error. These data originate in a study of blood T cells in healthy people across ages. Germline values: CDR1 DFQATT, CDR2 SNEGSKA (reference sequence). This CDR3 is built from 13 residues. Study-wide results and caveats: Per million T cells, the diversity of TCR beta decreased roughly linearly as age advanced. The long-lived group displayed more naive CD4+ cells, plus higher diversity, than the aged donors did.

A second PCR of roughly 7 to 11 cycles used a sample-barcoded 5' primer and a J-beta primer mix. Each sample provided no less than 2.5 million CDR3-containing paired-end reads. A single record per CDR3 protein comes from TCRdb applying MiXCR to the 5' RACE reads. The sample consists of fewer than 900,000 distinct CDR3 sequences, around 40% of them appearing once. Sequences were obtained from blood. V and J are TRBV20-1 and TRBJ2-7; 10 nucleotides line up with TRBD2. The source of this sequence is a woman aged 55-75 years in good health. CDR3 DNA: TGCAGGGCTAGCGGGAGTGAGCCCTACGAGCAGTACTTC. Residues: CRASGSEPYEQYF.